The TCR beta chain described here comes from a study of graft-versus-host responses after intestinal transplantation. Study at large: Those transplanted obtained multivisceral, liver-intestinal, or isolated intestinal grafts. Study-level findings and limits: Investigators detected GvH clones in recipient marrow, with some emerging earlier in ileum or blood. Early post-transplant falls in HvG clones accompanied the peak levels of circulating GvH clones.

Trimming cost V 0 bases and J 0 bases, with 8 bases left between them. The length of the CDR3 is 15 residues. Per the germline V gene, CDR1 is SQVTM and CDR2 is ANQGSEA. Of note for this clone: Its target is not known.

The method was immunoSEQ multiplex PCR; TCRdb's version includes in-frame clones alone and lacks a portion of them. The sample holds just over 40,000 clones, about 90% seen once. The specimen was PBMCs, collected 300 to 320 days after intestinal transplant. This chain connects TRBV29-1 to TRBJ2-2; D remains unclear. The clonotype originates from a human patient who received an intestinal transplant, so some T cells may come from the graft donor. The CDR3 reads CSVEERWANTGELFF. In DNA, the CDR3 is TGCAGCGTTGAAGAACGGTGGGCGAACACCGGGGAGCTGTTTTTT.